The 29 T cell receptor beta chains listed next were all sequenced from one sample in a study of T cells in Graves' hyperthyroidism and ophthalmopathy. Authors of the study amplified TCR beta CDR3 regions from RNA transcripts. RT-PCR in the first round (using the HTBI primer set) targeted the TCR CDR3. TCRdb itself ran the multiplex PCR reads through MiXCR, one entry per CDR3 protein. The top ten hold roughly 4.3% of the sample, which has approximately 610,000 distinct CDR3 sequences, roughly 14% seen once. Sequences were obtained from blood. The receptors originated from a woman in her forties with Graves' ophthalmopathy.

This clonotype was seen repeatedly, ten times or more. J is TRBJ2-2 and V is TRBV15; 9 nucleotides align to TRBD1. Trimming cost V 3 bases and J 5 bases; bases outside gene matches: 4. Germline V gene data show CDR1 as LNHNV and CDR2 as YYDKDF (reference sequence). The CDR3 runs to 15 residues. The CDR3: CATSRRTGETGELFF. CDR3 nucleotides: TGTGCCACCAGCAGGCGGACAGGGGAAACCGGGGAGCTGTTTTTT. Looking up the rest from reference TRBV15 and TRBJ2-2 gives the full variable domain: DAMVIQNPRYQVTQFGKPVTLSCSQTLNHNVMYWYQQKSSQAPKLLFHYYDKDFNNEADTPDNFQSRRPNTSFCFLDIRSPGLGDTAMYLCATSRRTGETGELFFGEGSRLTVL.

The chain has TRBV5-1 and TRBJ1-1; 8 nucleotides align to TRBD1. Germline loops: CDR1 SGHRS, CDR2 YFSETQ. V was clipped by 2 bases and J by 3 bases; unmatched bases: 3. The CDR3 has 14 residues. The CDR3 DNA sequence: TGCGCCAGCAGCTTCAGGGGGCCAGACACTGAAGCTTTCTTT. Protein sequence: CASSFRGPDTEAFF.

V is TRBV18 and J is TRBJ1-1; unclear D gene. The CDR3 loop spans 15 amino acids. CDR1 is KGHSH, CDR2 LQKENI, per germline. Trimming cost V 2 bases and J 4 bases, with 14 bases left between them. CDR3: CASSPSERWSTEAFF. The DNA for the CDR3 is TGTGCCAGCTCACCATCCGAACGCTGGAGCACTGAAGCTTTCTTT.

Ten or more counts support this clonotype. This chain uses TRBV11-2 with TRBJ1-1; D gene ambiguous. The CDR3 covers 13 residues. Germline values: CDR1 SGHAT, CDR2 FQNNGV. With 3 bases removed from V and 1 base from J, the gap between germline ends came to 6 bases. The CDR3 reads CASSFNWNTEAFF. DNA of the CDR3: TGTGCCAGCAGCTTCAACTGGAACACTGAAGCTTTCTTT.

This clonotype has at least ten counts. The rearrangement links TRBV6-5 to TRBJ2-5, with a tentative D call TRBD1 (8 bases). The CDR3 is 13 amino acids. With 5 bases removed from V and 5 bases from J, the gap between germline ends came to 12 bases. From germline, CDR1 is MNHEY and CDR2 SVGAGI. The CDR3 DNA sequence: TGTGCCAGCAGTATACAGGGGGGGGAGACCCAGTACTTC. It is translated as CASSIQGGETQYF.

This clonotype was recorded many times. The chain links TRBV12-3 or TRBV12-4 to TRBJ1-1, with D tentatively TRBD1 (5 bases). The CDR3 length is 11 residues. V was trimmed by 3 bases and J by 9 bases, leaving 8 bases between them. CDR3 coding DNA: TGTGCCAGCAGTTTGCAGGGAAAAGCTTTCTTT. Amino acids: CASSLQGKAFF.

This clonotype showed up many times. This rearrangement joins TRBV6-2 or TRBV6-3 to TRBJ2-4; weak D call: TRBD2 (5 bases). Germline CDR1 and CDR2: MNHEY and SVGEGT. The CDR3 totals 13 residues. Deletions cut 4 bases from V and 15 bases from J, with 19 bases between. CDR3 bases: TGTGCCAGCAGTTCGAGGGCGCGATCGGTGTGGTACTTC. Translation gives CASSSRARSVWYF.

At least ten counts were recorded for this clonotype. The chain couples TRBV28 to TRBJ1-2; TRBD1 is a possible D gene (6 bases). V lost 9 bases, J lost 7 bases, and 24 bases lay in between. The CDR3 has 15 residues. Germline V lookup: CDR1 MDHEN, CDR2 SYDVKM. In nucleotides, the CDR3 is TGTGCCAGTCTTGAGACTGTGGGGGGGCTGTCTGGCTACACCTTC. Its translation is CASLETVGGLSGYTF.

This clonotype was seen a few times. J is TRBJ2-5 and V is TRBV4-1; D might be TRBD2 (6 bases). Germline V gene lookup returns CDR1 MGHRA and CDR2 YSYEKL. Deletions cut 2 bases from V and 1 base from J, with 11 bases between. The CDR3 has 15 residues. CDR3 sequence (DNA): TGCGCCAGCAGCCAACTCTCGGGACTCCAAGAGACCCAGTACTTC. It translates to CASSQLSGLQETQYF.

CDR3 DNA: TGTGCCAGCAGCTTTGGACTAGCGGGAGCAGCGTACGAGCAGTACTTC. Translation: CASSFGLAGAAYEQYF. The chain recombines TRBV7-3 with TRBJ2-7; 13 nucleotides line up with TRBD2. This CDR3 contains 16 residues. V gave up 3 bases and J gave up 4 bases; unmatched junction bases: 6. The V gene's germline CDR1 is SGHTA and CDR2 FQGTGA.

This clonotype was counted many times. The chain links TRBV5-1 to TRBJ1-1, with D maybe TRBD1 (5 bases). Germline CDR1 reads SGHRS; CDR2 reads YFSETQ. This CDR3 region has 17 residues. V was pared by 4 bases and J by 1 base, with 20 bases between. The CDR3 nucleotides are TGCGCCAGCAGCCCAAACCGGGACCCTGGGTCGAACACTGAAGCTTTCTTT. As protein: CASSPNRDPGSNTEAFF. Drawing the rest from reference TRBV5-1 and TRBJ1-1, the complete variable domain is KAGVTQTPRYLIKTRGQQVTLSCSPISGHRSVSWYQQTPGQGLQFLFEYFSETQRNKGNFPGRFSGRQFSNSRSEMNVSTLELGDSALYLCASSPNRDPGSNTEAFFGQGTRLTVV.

In this sample, this clonotype turned up many times. This chain connects TRBV20-1 to TRBJ1-2; 7 positions match TRBD1. Germline assignment: CDR1 DFQATT and CDR2 SNEGSKA (reference sequence). The trim removed 6 bases at V and 8 bases at J, leaving 9 bases unmatched. This CDR3 spans 12 amino acids. CDR3 DNA sequence: TGCAGTGCCTCAACAGGGGAGGTCGGCTACACCTTC. Translation: CSASTGEVGYTF.

The chain links TRBV12-3 or TRBV12-4 to TRBJ1-1, with D hard to call. V dropped 1 base and J dropped 8 bases, with 11 bases sitting between them. The CDR3 runs 13 residues. The CDR3 spells CASSLDAAQEAFF. CDR3 bases: TGTGCCAGCAGTTTAGATGCAGCCCAAGAAGCTTTCTTT.

This clonotype was recorded at least ten times. This chain connects TRBV7-2 to TRBJ2-5, with D unresolved. Germline-derived CDR1 and CDR2 are SGHTA and FQGNSA. The CDR3 runs 15 residues. V lost 1 base and J lost 0, with 9 bases in between. Here the CDR3 DNA reads TGTGCCAGCAGCTTAGGGTGGATGTACCAAGAGACCCAGTACTTC. This sequence encodes CASSLGWMYQETQYF.

This clonotype occurred many times. This sequence joins TRBV10-3 and TRBJ2-7, with D perhaps matching TRBD2 (6 bases). CDR1 and CDR2 from the germline V gene are ENHRY and SYGVKD. V was trimmed by 0 bases and J by 5 bases, leaving 14 bases between them. This CDR3 comprises 15 residues. CDR3: CAISESGSGGNEQYF. The CDR3 DNA reads as TGTGCCATCAGTGAGTCGGGCAGCGGAGGGAACGAGCAGTACTTC.

This chain joins TRBV12-3 or TRBV12-4 and TRBJ2-5; 9 bases line up with TRBD1. Losses at the gene ends were 3 bases for V and 1 base for J; bases not matched to a gene: 12. The CDR3 runs 18 residues. CDR3 protein: CASSFLDRGFTGQETQYF. The CDR3 bases are TGTGCCAGCAGTTTTTTGGACAGGGGTTTCACGGGCCAAGAGACCCAGTACTTC.

In its sample, this clonotype was seen a few times. This chain uses TRBV4-1 with TRBJ2-7; possible D gene TRBD2, 6 bases. The CDR3 has 15 amino acids. V was pared by 0 bases and J by 9 bases, with 18 bases between. The germline CDR1 and CDR2 sequences are MGHRA and YSYEKL. Here the CDR3 reads CASSQEVGSPSAQYF. The CDR3 nucleotides are TGCGCCAGCAGCCAAGAGGTAGGGTCTCCTAGCGCGCAGTACTTC.

The table lists this clonotype with a few counts. The chain joins TRBV6-1 to TRBJ2-7, with TRBD1 identical over 9 bases. Germline V gene lookup returns CDR1 MNHNS and CDR2 SASEGT. The V and J ends lost 5 bases and 3 bases, in that order; junction bases with no gene match: 8. The CDR3 sequence is 15 residues long. CDR3: CASSNGTGGIYEQYF. CDR3 nucleotide sequence: TGTGCCAGCAGTAATGGAACAGGGGGCATCTACGAGCAGTACTTC.

V is TRBV20-1 and J is TRBJ1-1; no clear D. Germline V gene data show CDR1 as DFQATT and CDR2 as SNEGSKA (reference sequence). CDR3 size: 14 residues. V shed 1 base and J shed 2 bases, with 11 bases lying between them. The CDR3 DNA reads as TGCAGTGCTAGAGGGATACCGTCCAACACTGAAGCTTTCTTT. Translating gives CSARGIPSNTEAFF.

This clonotype occurred many times. The rearrangement uses TRBV4-1 and TRBJ1-2, with D possibly matching TRBD1 (6 bases). There are 14 residues in the CDR3. CDR1 and CDR2 from the germline V gene are MGHRA and YSYEKL. Trimming left V 4 bases short and J 4 bases short, with 13 bases between. This CDR3 reads CASSPTGRPYGYTF. CDR3 nucleotide sequence: TGCGCCAGCAGCCCAACAGGGAGACCCTATGGCTACACCTTC.

With regard to this clonotype: A much larger clone sits a single nucleotide away, making a read error possible. This chain connects TRBV11-2 to TRBJ2-2; TRBD2 might be the D (5 bases). The CDR3 covers 15 residues. Germline values: CDR1 SGHAT, CDR2 FQNNGV. The CDR3 reads CASSFDGDPTGEPFF. Here the CDR3 DNA reads TGTGCCAGCAGCTTCGATGGCGACCCCACCGGGGAGCCGTTTTTT.

This clonotype was picked up a small number of times. The chain is built from TRBV6-1 and TRBJ1-5, with 8 nucleotides matching TRBD1. The CDR3 has 17 amino acids. J lost 5 bases, V lost 3 bases, and 12 bases had no gene match. Germline V gives CDR1 MNHNS, CDR2 SASEGT. CDR3 bases: TGTGCCAGCAGTGAGGACAGGGTTACGGCTATCCATCAGCCCCAGCATTTT. This sequence encodes CASSEDRVTAIHQPQHF.

The table lists this clonotype with many counts. The gene calls are TRBV15 and TRBJ1-1, with D possibly being TRBD1 (5 bases). The CDR3 is 15 amino acids. The V end was cut by 5 bases, the J end by 4 bases, with 17 bases between. Looked up from germline, CDR1 is LNHNV and CDR2 is YYDKDF (reference sequence). In DNA form, the CDR3 reads TGTGCCACCAGCTCCCGACATGGGGCAGCCACTGAAGCTTTCTTT. It encodes CATSSRHGAATEAFF.

This rearrangement joins TRBV13 to TRBJ2-7, with no clear D. Germline CDR1 PRHDT, CDR2 FYEKMQ (reference sequence). V lost 10 bases and J lost 7, with 17 bases in between. This CDR3 has 12 amino acids. CDR3 residues: CANRKGNWEQYF. The CDR3 nucleotides are TGTGCCAACAGAAAGGGCAACTGGGAGCAGTACTTC.

The CDR3 spells CASSEAMGQGGNYGYTF. CDR3 nucleotide sequence: TGTGCCAGCAGTGAAGCGATGGGACAGGGTGGTAACTATGGCTACACCTTC. The V call is TRBV2, the J call TRBJ1-2; 9 nucleotides match TRBD1. Per the germline V gene, CDR1 is SNHLY and CDR2 is FYNNEI. The CDR3 spans 17 residues. V lost 0 bases, J lost 1 base, and 6 bases stayed unmatched.

In its sample, this clonotype was seen many times. V gene TRBV7-8 combines with J gene TRBJ2-7, with unresolved D. Trimming left V 5 bases short and J 3 bases short, with 5 bases between. Germline lookup yields CDR1 SGHVS and CDR2 FQNEAQ. The CDR3 has 11 amino acids. CDR3 sequence reads: CASSAHYEQYF. CDR3 sequence (DNA): TGTGCCAGCAGCGCCCACTACGAGCAGTACTTC.

This clonotype has just a few counts. The gene calls are TRBV12-3 or TRBV12-4 and TRBJ2-7; maybe TRBD2 (7 bases). The germline V and J ends were trimmed by 3 bases and 5 bases, with 14 bases remaining between them. This CDR3 has 14 amino acids. The CDR3 is CASSFGGGGDEQYF. CDR3 bases: TGTGCCAGCAGTTTTGGAGGGGGAGGGGACGAGCAGTACTTC.

The rearrangement links TRBV18 to TRBJ2-2; either TRBD1 or TRBD2 may fit D (5 bases each). The CDR3 covers 12 residues. Germline V gene lookup returns CDR1 KGHSH and CDR2 LQKENI. V shed 10 bases and J shed 5 bases, with 11 bases lying between them. CDR3 loop: CATGPRTGELFF. CDR3 nucleotides: TGTGCCACGGGACCGAGGACCGGGGAGCTGTTTTTT.

This clonotype occurred many times. The genes are TRBV7-2 and TRBJ2-7; no definite D call. V was pared by 1 base and J by 5 bases, with 15 bases between. The germline V gene encodes CDR1 SGHTA and CDR2 FQGNSA. The CDR3 length is 15 residues. CDR3 sequence reads: CASSLGSRYGNEQYF. As DNA, the CDR3 is TGTGCCAGCAGCTTAGGTAGCCGCTACGGCAACGAGCAGTACTTC.